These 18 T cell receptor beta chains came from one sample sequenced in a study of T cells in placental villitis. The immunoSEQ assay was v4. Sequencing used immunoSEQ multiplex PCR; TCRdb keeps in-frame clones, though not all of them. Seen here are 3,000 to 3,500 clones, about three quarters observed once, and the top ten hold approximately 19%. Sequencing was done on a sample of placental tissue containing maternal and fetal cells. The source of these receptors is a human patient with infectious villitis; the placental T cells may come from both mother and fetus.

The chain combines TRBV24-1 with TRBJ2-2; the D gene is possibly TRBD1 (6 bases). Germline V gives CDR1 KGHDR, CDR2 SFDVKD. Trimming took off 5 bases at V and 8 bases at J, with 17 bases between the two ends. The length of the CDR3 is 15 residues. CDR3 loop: CATSGFRGPTGELFF. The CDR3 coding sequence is TGTGCCACCAGTGGTTTCAGGGGACCCACAGGGGAGCTGTTTTTT.

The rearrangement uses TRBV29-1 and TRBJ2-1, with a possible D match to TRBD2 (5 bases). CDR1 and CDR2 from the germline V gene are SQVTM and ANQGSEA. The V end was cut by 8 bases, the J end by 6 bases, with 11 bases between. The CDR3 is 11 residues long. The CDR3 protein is CSYRGRNEQFF. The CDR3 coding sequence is TGCAGCTACAGAGGGCGCAATGAGCAGTTCTTC.

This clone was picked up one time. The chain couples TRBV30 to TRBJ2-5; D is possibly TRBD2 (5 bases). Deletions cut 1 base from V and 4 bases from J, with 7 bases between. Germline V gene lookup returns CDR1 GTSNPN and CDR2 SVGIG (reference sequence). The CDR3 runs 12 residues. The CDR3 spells CAWSGGPETQYF. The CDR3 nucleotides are TGTGCCTGGAGTGGCGGGCCAGAGACCCAGTACTTC.

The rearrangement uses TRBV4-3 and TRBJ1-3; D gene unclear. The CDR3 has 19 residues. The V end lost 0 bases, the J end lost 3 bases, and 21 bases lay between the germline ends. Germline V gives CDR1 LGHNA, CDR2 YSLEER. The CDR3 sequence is CASSQEMRSEGLSGNTIYF. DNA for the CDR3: TGCGCCAGCAGCCAAGAGATGAGGAGTGAGGGATTAAGTGGAAACACCATATATTTT.

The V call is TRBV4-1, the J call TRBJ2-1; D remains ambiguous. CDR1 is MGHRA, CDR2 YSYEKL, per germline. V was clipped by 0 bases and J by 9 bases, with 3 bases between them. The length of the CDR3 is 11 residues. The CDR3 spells CASSQDFEQFF. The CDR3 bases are TGCGCCAGCAGCCAAGATTTTGAGCAGTTCTTC.

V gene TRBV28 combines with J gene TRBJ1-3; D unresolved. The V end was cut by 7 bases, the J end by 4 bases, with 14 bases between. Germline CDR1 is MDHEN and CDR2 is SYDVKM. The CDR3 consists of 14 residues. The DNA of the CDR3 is TGTGCCAGCAAGACGGAATCTCTGGGAAACACCATATATTTT. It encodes CASKTESLGNTIYF. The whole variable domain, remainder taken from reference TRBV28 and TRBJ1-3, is DVKVTQSSRYLVKRTGEKVFLECVQDMDHENMFWYRQDPGLGLRLIYFSYDVKMKEKGDIPEGYSVSREKKERFSLILESASTNQTSMYLCASKTESLGNTIYFGEGSWLTVV.

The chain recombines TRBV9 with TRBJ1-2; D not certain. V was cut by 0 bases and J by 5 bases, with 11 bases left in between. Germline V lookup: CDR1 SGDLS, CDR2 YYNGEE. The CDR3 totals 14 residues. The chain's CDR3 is CASSVGRIGYGYTF. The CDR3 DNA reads TGTGCCAGCAGCGTAGGTCGAATAGGGTATGGCTACACCTTC.

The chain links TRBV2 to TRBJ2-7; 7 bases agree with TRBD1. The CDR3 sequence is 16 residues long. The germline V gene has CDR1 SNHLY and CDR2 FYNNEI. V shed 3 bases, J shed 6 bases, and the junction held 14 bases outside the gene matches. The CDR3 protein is CASSEERSGQSVEQYV. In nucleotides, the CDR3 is TGTGCCAGCAGTGAGGAAAGGTCGGGACAGTCGGTCGAGCAGTACGTC.

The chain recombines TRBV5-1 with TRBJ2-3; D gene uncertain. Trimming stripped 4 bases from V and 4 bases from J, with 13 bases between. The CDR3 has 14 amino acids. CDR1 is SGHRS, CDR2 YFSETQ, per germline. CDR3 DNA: TGCGCCAGCAGCGAAACCCCCATTTCAGATACGCAGTATTTT. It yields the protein CASSETPISDTQYF.

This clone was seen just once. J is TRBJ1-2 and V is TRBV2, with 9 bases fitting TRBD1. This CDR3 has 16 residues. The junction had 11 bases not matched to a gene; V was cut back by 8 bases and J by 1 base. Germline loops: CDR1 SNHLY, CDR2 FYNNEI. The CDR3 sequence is CASGDREEQRNYGYTF. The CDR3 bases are TGTGCCAGCGGGGACAGGGAAGAACAACGTAACTATGGCTACACCTTC.

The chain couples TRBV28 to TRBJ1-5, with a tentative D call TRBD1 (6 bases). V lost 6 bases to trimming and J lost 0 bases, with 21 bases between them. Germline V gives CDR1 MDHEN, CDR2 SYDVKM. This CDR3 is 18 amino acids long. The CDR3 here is CASSRTRTAQDSNQPQHF. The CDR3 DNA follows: TGTGCCAGCAGCCGAACGAGGACAGCCCAAGATAGCAATCAGCCCCAGCATTTT.

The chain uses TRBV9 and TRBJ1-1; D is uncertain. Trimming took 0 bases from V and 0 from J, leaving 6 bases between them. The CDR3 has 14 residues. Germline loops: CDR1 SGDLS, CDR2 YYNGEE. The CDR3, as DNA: TGTGCCAGCAGCGTAGAGCCGGTGAACACTGAAGCTTTCTTT. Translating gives CASSVEPVNTEAFF. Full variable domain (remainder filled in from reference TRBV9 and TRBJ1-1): DSGVTQTPKHLITATGQRVTLRCSPRSGDLSVYWYQQSLDQGLQFLIQYYNGEERAKGNILERFSAQQFPDLHSELNLSSLELGDSALYFCASSVEPVNTEAFFGQGTRLTVV.

The CDR3 DNA follows: TGTGCCAGCTCACCGGGGCGGGGGGGCCCCTCGCGGGATGAGCAGTTCTTC. This encodes CASSPGRGGPSRDEQFF. The chain links TRBV18 to TRBJ2-1; TRBD2 aligns across 9 bases. The CDR3 runs 17 residues. With V trimmed by 3 bases and J by 8 bases, 14 bases remained unmatched. Germline CDR1 and CDR2: KGHSH and LQKENI.

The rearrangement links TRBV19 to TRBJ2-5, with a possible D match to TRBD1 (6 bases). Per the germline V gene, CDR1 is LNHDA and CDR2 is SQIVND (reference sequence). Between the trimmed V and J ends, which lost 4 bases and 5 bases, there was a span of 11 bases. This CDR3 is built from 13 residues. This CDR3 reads CASSKAGVETQYF. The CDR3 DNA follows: TGTGCCAGTAGTAAAGCAGGGGTCGAGACCCAGTACTTC.

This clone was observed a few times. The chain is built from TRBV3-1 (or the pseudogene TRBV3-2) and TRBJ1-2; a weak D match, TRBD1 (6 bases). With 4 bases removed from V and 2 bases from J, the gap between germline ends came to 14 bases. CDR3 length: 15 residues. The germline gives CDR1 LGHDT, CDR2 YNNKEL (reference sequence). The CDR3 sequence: CASSPKITGNYGYTF. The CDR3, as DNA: TGTGCCAGCAGCCCCAAAATAACAGGGAACTATGGCTACACCTTC.

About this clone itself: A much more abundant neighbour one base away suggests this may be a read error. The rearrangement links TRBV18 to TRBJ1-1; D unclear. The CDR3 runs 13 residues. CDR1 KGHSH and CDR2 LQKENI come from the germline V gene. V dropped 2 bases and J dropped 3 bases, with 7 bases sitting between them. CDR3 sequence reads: CASSPIQDTEAFF. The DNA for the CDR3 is TGTGCCAGCTCACCAATCCAGGACACTGAAGCTTTCTTT. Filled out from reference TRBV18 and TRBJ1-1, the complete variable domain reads NAGVMQNPRHLVRRRGQEARLRCSPMKGHSHVYWYRQLPEEGLKFMVYLQKENIIDESGMPKERFSAEFPKEGPSILRIQQVVRGDSAAYFCASSPIQDTEAFFGQGTRLTVV.

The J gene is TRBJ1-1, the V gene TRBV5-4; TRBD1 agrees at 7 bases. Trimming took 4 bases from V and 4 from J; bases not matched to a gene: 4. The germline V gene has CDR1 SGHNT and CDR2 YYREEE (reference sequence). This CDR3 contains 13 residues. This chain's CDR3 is CASSPDRATEAFF. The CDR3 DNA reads TGTGCCAGCAGCCCAGACAGGGCCACTGAAGCTTTCTTT.

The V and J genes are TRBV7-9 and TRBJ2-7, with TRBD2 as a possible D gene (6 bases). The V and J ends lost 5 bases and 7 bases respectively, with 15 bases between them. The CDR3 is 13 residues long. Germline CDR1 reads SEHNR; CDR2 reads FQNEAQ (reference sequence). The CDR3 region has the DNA TGTGCCAGCAGCCAGACTAGGTCGGGGGAGCAGTACTTC. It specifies CASSQTRSGEQYF. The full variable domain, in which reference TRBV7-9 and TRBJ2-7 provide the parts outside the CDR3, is DTGVSQNPRHKITKRGQNVTFRCDPISEHNRLYWYRQTLGQGPEFLTYFQNEAQLEKSRLLSDRFSAERPKGSFSTLEIQRTEQGDSAMYLCASSQTRSGEQYFGPGTRLTVT.